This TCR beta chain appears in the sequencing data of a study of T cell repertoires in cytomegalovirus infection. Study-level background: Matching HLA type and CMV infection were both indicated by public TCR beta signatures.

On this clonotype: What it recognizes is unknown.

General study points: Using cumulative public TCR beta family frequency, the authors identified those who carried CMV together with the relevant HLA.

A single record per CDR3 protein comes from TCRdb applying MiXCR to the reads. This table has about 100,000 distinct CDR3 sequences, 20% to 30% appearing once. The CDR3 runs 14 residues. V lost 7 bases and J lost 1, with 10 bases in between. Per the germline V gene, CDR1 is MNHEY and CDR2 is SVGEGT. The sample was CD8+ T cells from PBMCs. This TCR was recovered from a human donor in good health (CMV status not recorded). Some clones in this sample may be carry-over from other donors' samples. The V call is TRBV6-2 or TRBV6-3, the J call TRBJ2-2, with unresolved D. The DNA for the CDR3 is TGTGCCAGCACCTTTCCAAGGAACACCGGGGAGCTGTTTTTT. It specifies CASTFPRNTGELFF.